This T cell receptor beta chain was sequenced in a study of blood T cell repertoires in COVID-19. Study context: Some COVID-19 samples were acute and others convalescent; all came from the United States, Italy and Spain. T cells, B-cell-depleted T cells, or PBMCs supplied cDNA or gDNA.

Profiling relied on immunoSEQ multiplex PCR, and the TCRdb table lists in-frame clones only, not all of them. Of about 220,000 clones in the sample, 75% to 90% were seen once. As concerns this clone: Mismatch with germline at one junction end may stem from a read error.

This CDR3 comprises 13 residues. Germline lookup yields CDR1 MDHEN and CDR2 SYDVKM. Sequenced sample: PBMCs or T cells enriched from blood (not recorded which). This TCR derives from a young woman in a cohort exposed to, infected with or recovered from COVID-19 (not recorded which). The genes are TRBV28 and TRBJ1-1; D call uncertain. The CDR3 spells CASMGVENAEAFF. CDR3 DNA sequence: TGTGCCAGCATGGGAGTCGAGAACGCTGAAGCTTTCTTT.